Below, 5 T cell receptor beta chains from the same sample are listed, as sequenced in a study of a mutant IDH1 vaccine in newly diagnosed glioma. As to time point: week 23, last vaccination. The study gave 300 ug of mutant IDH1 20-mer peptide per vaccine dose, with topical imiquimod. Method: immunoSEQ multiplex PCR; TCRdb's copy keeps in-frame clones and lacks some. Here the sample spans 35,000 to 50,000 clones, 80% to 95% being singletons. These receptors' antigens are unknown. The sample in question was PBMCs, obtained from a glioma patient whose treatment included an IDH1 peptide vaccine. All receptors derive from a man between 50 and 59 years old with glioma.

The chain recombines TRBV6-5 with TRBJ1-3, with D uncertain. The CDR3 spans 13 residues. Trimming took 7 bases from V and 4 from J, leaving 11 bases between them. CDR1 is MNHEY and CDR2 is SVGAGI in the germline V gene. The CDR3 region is CASIRLGGNTIYF. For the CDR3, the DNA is TGTGCCAGCATTCGATTGGGGGGAAACACCATATATTTT.

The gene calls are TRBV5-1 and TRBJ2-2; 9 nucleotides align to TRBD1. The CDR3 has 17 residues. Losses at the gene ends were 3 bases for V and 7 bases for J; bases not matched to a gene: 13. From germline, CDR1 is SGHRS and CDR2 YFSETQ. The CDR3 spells CASSWMTGQGNNGELFF. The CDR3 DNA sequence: TGCGCCAGCAGCTGGATGACGGGACAGGGTAATAACGGGGAGCTGTTTTTT.

The CDR3 DNA follows: TGCGCCAGCAGCCAAGACTACCCGGATTACGAGCAGTACTTC. Encoded protein: CASSQDYPDYEQYF. The rearrangement uses TRBV4-1 and TRBJ2-7; D ambiguous. The CDR3 sequence is 14 residues long. Trimming removed 0 bases at V and 4 bases at J, with 10 bases between. Germline V gene sequence: CDR1 MGHRA, CDR2 YSYEKL.

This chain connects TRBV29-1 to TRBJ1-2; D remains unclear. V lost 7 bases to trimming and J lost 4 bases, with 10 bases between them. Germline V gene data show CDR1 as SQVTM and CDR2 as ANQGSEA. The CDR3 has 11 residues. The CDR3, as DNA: TGCAGCGCAAGGGATGCCTATGGCTACACCTTC. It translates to CSARDAYGYTF.

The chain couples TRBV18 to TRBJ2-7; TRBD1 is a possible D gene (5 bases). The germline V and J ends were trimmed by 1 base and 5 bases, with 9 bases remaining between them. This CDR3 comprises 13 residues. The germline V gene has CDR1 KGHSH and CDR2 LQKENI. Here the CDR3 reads CASSPQGLNEQYF. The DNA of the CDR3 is TGTGCCAGCTCACCACAGGGGCTCAACGAGCAGTACTTC. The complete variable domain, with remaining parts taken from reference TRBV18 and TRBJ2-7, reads NAGVMQNPRHLVRRRGQEARLRCSPMKGHSHVYWYRQLPEEGLKFMVYLQKENIIDESGMPKERFSAEFPKEGPSILRIQQVVRGDSAAYFCASSPQGLNEQYFGPGTRLTVT.